The rows below give T cell receptor beta chains drawn from one sample of a study of blood T cell repertoires in COVID-19. The data were produced by immunoSEQ multiplex PCR, yet TCRdb's version contains in-frame clones alone and is incomplete. The sample lists some 210,000 clones, 75% to 90% occurring once. Material for sequencing was peripheral blood. The receptors come from a woman aged 40 to 50 with acute or convalescent COVID-19. CDR3s include the opening cysteine and the closing phenylalanine or tryptophan.

v_call cdr3_length cdr3_aa
TRBV5-4 15 CASTRGAGKNTEAFF
TRBV3-1/TRBV3-2 14 CASSLRDFTDTQYF
TRBV5-8 16 CASSTLITGGMFEAFF
TRBV5-1 13 CASSFYDRGGYTF
TRBV18 16 CASSPDDGVMNYGYTF
TRBV5-4 16 CASSFERGLSQETQYF
TRBV27 15 CASSLSLGHHQPQHF
TRBV28 15 CASTQRQGARNEQFF
TRBV4-1 17 CASSPTGQSSYNSPLHF
TRBV5-1 14 CASSLDSGNQPQHF
TRBV7-9 15 CASSDGTDFNYGYTF
TRBV4-2 13 CASSQVAEGPQHF
TRBV11-2 16 CASSLVPAGGLETQYF
TRBV29-1 15 CSASGTSLVTDTQYF
TRBV12-3/TRBV12-4 12 CATRVGDYGYTF
TRBV6-4 13 CASSDSLGSQLFF
TRBV2 12 CASRSSGNTIYF
TRBV10-3 14 CAIKPDRGKTEAFF
TRBV6-5 13 CASSPQTVTEAFF
TRBV12-5 19 CASGLPSFKTTANTGELFF
TRBV10-3 13 CAISPSTGDGYTF
TRBV30 13 CAWSGGLYQPQHF
TRBV5-4 16 CASSFGGVRIASPLHF
TRBV30 14 CAWSVGQGNEKLFF
TRBV14 15 CASSQNTGGYYGYTF
TRBV2 14 CASQNTRNLETQYF
TRBV2 15 CASSPQGARGQPQHF
TRBV6-6 14 CASSLGQGGSPLHF
TRBV28 16 CASSLRAWDSKNIQYF